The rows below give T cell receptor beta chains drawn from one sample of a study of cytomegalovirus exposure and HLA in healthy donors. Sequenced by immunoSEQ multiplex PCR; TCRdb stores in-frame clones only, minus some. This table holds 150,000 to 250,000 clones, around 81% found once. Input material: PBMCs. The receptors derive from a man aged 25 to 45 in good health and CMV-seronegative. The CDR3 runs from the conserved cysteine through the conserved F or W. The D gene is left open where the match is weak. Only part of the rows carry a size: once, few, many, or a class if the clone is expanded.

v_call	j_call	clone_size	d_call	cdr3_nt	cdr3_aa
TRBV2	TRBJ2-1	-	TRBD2	TGTGCCAGCAGTGAAAACCTAGCGGAGTCCTACAATGAGCAGTTCTTC	CASSENLAESYNEQFF
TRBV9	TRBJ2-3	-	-	TGTGCCAGCAGCGTAGACGAGGGCTCAGATACGCAGTATTTT	CASSVDEGSDTQYF
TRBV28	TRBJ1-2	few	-	TGTGCCAGCACCGGGACAAGTCTCTATGGCTACACCTTC	CASTGTSLYGYTF
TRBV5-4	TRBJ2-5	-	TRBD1	TGTGCCAGCAGCTTGGTCGAGTGGACAGGGAAAGAGACCCAGTACTTC	CASSLVEWTGKETQYF
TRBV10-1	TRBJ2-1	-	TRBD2	TGCGCCAGCAGTGAAAGCGGGGGAGAGCAGTTCTTC	CASSESGGEQFF
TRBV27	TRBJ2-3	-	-	TGTGCCAGCAGTTTATCGTTGCGTGCAGATACGCAGTATTTT	CASSLSLRADTQYF
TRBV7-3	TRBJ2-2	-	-	TGTGCCAGCAGTATCCTAGCGAGGGGGGAGCTGTTTTTT	CASSILARGELFF
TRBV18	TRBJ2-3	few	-	TGTGCCAGCTCACCCAAGCTCGATACGCAGTATTTT	CASSPKLDTQYF
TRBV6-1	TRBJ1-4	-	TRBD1	TGTGCCAGCAGTGTTTGGACAGGGCAAAATGAAAAACTGTTTTTT	CASSVWTGQNEKLFF
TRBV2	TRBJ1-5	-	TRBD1	TGTGCCAGCAGCCTAGGGACAGCCAACAATCAGCCCCAGCATTTT	CASSLGTANNQPQHF
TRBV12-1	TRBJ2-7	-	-	TGTGCCAGCAGCCCGCGGGATCGGGTACCGACCTACGAGCAGTACTTC	CASSPRDRVPTYEQYF
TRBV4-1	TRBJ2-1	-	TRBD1	TGCGCCAGCAGCCCGCTTGGAGACAGGGTCTTCGGTGAGCAGTTCTTC	CASSPLGDRVFGEQFF
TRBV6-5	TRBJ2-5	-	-	TGTGCCAGCAGTTACTCGTCTGGCTTGGGGGGAGAGACCCAGTACTTC	CASSYSSGLGGETQYF
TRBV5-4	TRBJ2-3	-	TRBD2	TGTGCCAGCAGCTTGCGACTAGCGGGAGGAGATACGCAGTATTTT	CASSLRLAGGDTQYF
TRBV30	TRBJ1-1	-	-	TGTGCCTGGACGATAGGCGGGTTGGGCACTGAAGCTTTCTTT	CAWTIGGLGTEAFF
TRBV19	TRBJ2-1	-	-	TGTGCCGTCGGGGGATATGAGCAGTTCTTC	CAVGGYEQFF
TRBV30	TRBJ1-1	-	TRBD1	TGTGCCTGGAGTGTACTGGGCAGGGGGCTCGAAGCTTTCTTT	CAWSVLGRGLEAFF
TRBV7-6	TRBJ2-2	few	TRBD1	TGTGCCAGCAGCTTATCAGGGGGCGGCACCGGGGAGCTGTTTTTT	CASSLSGGGTGELFF
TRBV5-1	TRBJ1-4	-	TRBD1	TGCGCCAGCAGCCAATCGGGACAGGCGGATGAAAAACTGTTTTTT	CASSQSGQADEKLFF